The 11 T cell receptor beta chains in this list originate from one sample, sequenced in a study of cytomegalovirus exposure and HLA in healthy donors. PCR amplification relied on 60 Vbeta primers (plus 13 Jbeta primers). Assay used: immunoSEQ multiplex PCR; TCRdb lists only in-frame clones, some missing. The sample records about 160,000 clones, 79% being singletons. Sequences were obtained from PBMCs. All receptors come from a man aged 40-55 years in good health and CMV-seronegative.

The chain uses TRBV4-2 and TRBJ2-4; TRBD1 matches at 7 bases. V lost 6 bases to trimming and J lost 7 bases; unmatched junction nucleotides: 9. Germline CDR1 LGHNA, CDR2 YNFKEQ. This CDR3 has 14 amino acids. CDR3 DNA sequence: TGTGCCAGCAGTAACGACAGGGATTCGAACATTCAGTACTTC. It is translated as CASSNDRDSNIQYF.

CDR3 nucleotides: TGTGCCAGCAGCGCTAGACTAGCGGGAGTGTTCGGGGAGCTGTTTTTT. It translates to CASSARLAGVFGELFF. This chain joins TRBV7-2 and TRBJ2-2, with TRBD2 identical over 12 bases. Germline V gene sequence: CDR1 SGHTA, CDR2 FQGNSA. V was clipped by 5 bases and J by 7 bases; unmatched bases: 8. The length of the CDR3 is 16 residues. The full variable domain, rest sourced from reference TRBV7-2 and TRBJ2-2, is GAGVSQSPSNKVTEKGKDVELRCDPISGHTALYWYRQSLGQGLEFLIYFQGNSAPDKSGLPSDRFSAERTGGSVSTLTIQRTQQEDSAVYLCASSARLAGVFGELFFGEGSRLTVL.

The chain's CDR3 is CASSTSFRGGGSYNEQFF. CDR3 bases: TGTGCCAGTAGTACGTCGTTTCGAGGGGGCGGCTCCTACAATGAGCAGTTCTTC. The rearrangement links TRBV19 to TRBJ2-1, with TRBD1 matching over 7 bases. Trimming took 4 bases from V and 0 from J; bases not matched to a gene: 12. The CDR3 is 18 residues long. Looked up from germline, CDR1 is LNHDA and CDR2 is SQIVND (reference sequence).

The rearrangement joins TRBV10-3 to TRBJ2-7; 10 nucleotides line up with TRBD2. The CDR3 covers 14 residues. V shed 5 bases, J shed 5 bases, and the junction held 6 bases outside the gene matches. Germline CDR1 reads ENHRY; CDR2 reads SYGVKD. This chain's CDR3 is CAISQLAGLDEQYF. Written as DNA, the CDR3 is TGTGCCATCAGTCAACTAGCGGGACTTGACGAGCAGTACTTC.

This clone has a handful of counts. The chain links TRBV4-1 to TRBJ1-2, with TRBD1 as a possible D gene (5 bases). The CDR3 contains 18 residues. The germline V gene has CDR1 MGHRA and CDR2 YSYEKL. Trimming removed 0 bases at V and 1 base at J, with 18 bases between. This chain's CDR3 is CASSQDLRGTQNNYGYTF. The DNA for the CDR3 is TGCGCCAGCAGCCAAGATTTGAGAGGGACTCAAAATAACTATGGCTACACCTTC.

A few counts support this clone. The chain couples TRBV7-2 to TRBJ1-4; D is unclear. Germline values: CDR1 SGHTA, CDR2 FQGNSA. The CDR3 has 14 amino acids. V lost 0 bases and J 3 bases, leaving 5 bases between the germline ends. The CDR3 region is CASSLAASNEKLFF. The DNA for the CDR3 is TGTGCCAGCAGCTTAGCAGCGTCTAATGAAAAACTGTTTTTT.

CDR3 protein: CASSLRELPDRVYMNTEAFF. Here the CDR3 DNA reads TGCGCCAGCAGCTTGCGGGAATTACCGGACAGGGTCTACATGAACACTGAAGCTTTCTTT. This chain uses TRBV5-1 with TRBJ1-1, with 8 bases lining up with TRBD1. The CDR3 totals 20 residues. With 1 base clipped from V and 0 bases from J, the junction kept 17 bases outside the gene matches. From germline, CDR1 is SGHRS and CDR2 YFSETQ. Full variable domain (rest looked up from reference TRBV5-1 and TRBJ1-1): KAGVTQTPRYLIKTRGQQVTLSCSPISGHRSVSWYQQTPGQGLQFLFEYFSETQRNKGNFPGRFSGRQFSNSRSEMNVSTLELGDSALYLCASSLRELPDRVYMNTEAFFGQGTRLTVV.

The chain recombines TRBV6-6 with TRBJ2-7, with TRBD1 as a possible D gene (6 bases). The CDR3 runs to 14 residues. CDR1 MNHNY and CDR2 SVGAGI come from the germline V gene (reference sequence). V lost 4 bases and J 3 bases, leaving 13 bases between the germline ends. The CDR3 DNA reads TGTGCCAGCAGTTTCCTCAGGGGCATCTACGAGCAGTACTTC. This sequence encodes CASSFLRGIYEQYF.

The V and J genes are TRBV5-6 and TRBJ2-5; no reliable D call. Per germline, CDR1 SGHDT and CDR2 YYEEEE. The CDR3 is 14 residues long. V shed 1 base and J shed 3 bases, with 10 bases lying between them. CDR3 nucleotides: TGTGCCAGCAGCTTGAGAGGTGCGGAAGAGACCCAGTACTTC. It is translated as CASSLRGAEETQYF.

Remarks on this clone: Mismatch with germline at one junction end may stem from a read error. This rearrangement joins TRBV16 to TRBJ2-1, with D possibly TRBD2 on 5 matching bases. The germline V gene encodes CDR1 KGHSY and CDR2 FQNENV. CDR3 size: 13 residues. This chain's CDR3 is CASSQSRVARALF. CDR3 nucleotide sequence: TGTGCCAGCAGCCAATCGCGGGTAGCCCGTGCGCTCTTC.

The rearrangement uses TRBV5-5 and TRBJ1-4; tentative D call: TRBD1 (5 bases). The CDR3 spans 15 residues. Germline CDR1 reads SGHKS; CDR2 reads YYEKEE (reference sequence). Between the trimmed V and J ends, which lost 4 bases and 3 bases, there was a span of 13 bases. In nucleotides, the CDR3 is TGTGCCAGCAGCGTGGGCGGGGGGGCTAATGAAAAACTGTTTTTT. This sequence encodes CASSVGGGANEKLFF.